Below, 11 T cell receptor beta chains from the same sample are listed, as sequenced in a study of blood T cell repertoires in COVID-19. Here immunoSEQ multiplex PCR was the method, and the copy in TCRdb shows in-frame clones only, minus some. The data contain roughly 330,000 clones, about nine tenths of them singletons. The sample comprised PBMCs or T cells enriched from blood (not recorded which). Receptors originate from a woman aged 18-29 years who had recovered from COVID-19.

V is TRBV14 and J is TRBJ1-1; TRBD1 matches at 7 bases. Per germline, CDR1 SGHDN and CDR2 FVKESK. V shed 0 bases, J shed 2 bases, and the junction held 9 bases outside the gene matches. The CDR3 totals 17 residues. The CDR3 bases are TGTGCCAGCAGCCAAGAGGGCAGGGGGTACAGTAACACTGAAGCTTTCTTT. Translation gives CASSQEGRGYSNTEAFF.

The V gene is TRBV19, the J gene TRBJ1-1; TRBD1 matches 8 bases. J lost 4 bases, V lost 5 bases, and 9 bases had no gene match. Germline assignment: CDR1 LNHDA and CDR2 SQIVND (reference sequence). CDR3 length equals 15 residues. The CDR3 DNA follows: TGTGCCAGTAGTCCCGCCAGGGGGCGCGGCACTGAAGCTTTCTTT. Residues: CASSPARGRGTEAFF.

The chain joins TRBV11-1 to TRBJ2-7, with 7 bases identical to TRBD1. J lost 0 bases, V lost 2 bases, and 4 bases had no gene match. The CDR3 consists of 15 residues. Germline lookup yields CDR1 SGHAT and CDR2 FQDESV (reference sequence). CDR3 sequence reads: CASSLLRDSSYEQYF. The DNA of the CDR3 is TGTGCCAGCAGCTTACTCAGGGACAGCTCCTACGAGCAGTACTTC. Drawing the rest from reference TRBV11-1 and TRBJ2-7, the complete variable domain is EAEVAQSPRYKITEKSQAVAFWCDPISGHATLYWYRQILGQGPELLVQFQDESVVDDSQLPKDRFSAERLKGVDSTLKIQPAELGDSAMYLCASSLLRDSSYEQYFGPGTRLTVT.

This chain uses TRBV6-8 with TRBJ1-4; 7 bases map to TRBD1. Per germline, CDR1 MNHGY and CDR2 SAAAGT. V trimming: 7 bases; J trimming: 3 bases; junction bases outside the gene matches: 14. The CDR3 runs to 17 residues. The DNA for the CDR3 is TGTGCCAGCAATCAAAGAGCAGGGGGAGAGGCTAATGAAAAACTGTTTTTT. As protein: CASNQRAGGEANEKLFF.

In nucleotides, the CDR3 is TGCGCCAGCAGCTTGGGACAGGGGAGTTCACCCCTCCACTTT. Protein: CASSLGQGSSPLHF. This chain joins TRBV5-1 and TRBJ1-6; 8 bases are shared with TRBD1. The CDR3 contains 14 residues. Germline lookup yields CDR1 SGHRS and CDR2 YFSETQ. Trimming cost V 0 bases and J 9 bases; bases outside gene matches: 2.

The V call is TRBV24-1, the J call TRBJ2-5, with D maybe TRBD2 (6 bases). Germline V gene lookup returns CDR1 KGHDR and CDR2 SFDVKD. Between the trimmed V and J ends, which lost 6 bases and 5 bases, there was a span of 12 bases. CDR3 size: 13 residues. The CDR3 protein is CATSLSGRETQYF. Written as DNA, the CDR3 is TGTGCCACCAGTCTTTCAGGGAGGGAGACCCAGTACTTC.

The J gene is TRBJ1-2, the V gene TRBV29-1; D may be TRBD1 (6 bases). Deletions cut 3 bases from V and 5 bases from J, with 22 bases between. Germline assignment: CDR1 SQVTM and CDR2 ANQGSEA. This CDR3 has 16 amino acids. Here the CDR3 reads CSVETLWGGTGYGYTF. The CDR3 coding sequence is TGCAGCGTTGAGACTTTATGGGGGGGCACGGGATATGGCTACACCTTC.

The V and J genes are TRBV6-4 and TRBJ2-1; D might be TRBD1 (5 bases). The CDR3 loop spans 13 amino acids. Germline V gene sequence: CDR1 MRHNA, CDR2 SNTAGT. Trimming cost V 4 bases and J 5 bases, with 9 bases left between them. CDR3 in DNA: TGTGCCAGCAGTGCAGGGTCTAACAATGAGCAGTTCTTC. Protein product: CASSAGSNNEQFF.

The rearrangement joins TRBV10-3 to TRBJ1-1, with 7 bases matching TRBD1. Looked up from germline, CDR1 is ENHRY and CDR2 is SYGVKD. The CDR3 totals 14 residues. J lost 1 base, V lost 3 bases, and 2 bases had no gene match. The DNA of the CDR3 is TGTGCCATCAGTGAAGGGGGCAGGAACACTGAAGCTTTCTTT. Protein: CAISEGGRNTEAFF.

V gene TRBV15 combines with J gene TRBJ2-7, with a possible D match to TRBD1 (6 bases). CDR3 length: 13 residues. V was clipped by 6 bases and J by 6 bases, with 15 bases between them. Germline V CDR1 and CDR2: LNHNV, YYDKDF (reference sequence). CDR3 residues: CATREFRGSEQYF. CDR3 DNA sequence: TGTGCCACCAGGGAATTCAGGGGCAGCGAGCAGTACTTC.

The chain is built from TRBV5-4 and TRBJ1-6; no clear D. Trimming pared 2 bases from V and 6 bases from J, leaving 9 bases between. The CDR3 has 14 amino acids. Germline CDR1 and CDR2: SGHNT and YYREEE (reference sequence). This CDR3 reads CASSFQQPNSPLHF. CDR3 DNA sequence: TGTGCCAGCAGCTTTCAACAGCCTAATTCACCCCTCCACTTT.